This TCR beta chain is from a study of T cells after yellow fever vaccination. After removal of 5 bases from V and 4 bases from J, the junction contained 4 bases not matched to a gene. Germline CDR1 reads MNHEY; CDR2 reads SMNVEV (reference sequence). The CDR3 extends over 15 amino acids. TCRdb ran MiXCR on the 5' RACE reads and lists one entry per CDR3 protein. This sample has tens of thousands of distinct CDR3 sequences, with more than 6.5% found just once. This clonotype has ten or more counts. Its antigen is undetermined. General study points: Clones that expanded after primary vaccination mostly reappeared after the booster (96% CD4, approximately 87% CD8).

This receptor was taken from a man aged 18-30 years who received the YFV17D yellow fever vaccine. The chain employs TRBV27 and TRBJ2-2; 10 bases fit TRBD2. The sequencing here drew on CD8+ T cells sorted from PBMCs, taken about 41 days after the first yellow fever vaccination. The CDR3 protein is CASSPWTSGTGELFF. The DNA for the CDR3 is TGTGCCAGCAGTCCCTGGACTAGCGGCACCGGGGAGCTGTTTTTT.